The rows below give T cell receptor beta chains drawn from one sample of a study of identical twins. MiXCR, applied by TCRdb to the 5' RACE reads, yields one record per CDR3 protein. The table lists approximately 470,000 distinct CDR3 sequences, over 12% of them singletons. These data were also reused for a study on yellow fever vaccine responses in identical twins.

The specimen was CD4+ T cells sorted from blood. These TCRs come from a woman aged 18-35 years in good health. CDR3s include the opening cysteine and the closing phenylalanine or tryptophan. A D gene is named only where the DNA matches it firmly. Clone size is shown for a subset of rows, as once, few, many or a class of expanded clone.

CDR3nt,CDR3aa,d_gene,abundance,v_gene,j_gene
TGTGCCAGCTCATCCCAGAACGAGCAGTACTTC,CASSSQNEQYF,.,few,TRBV18,TRBJ2-7
TGTGCCAGTAGTATAGTCCCGGTGGGCCGTGAGACCCAGTACTTC,CASSIVPVGRETQYF,.,.,TRBV19,TRBJ2-5
TGTGCCAGCAGTGGAACGGGCGGCGAGCAGTACTTC,CASSGTGGEQYF,.,.,TRBV2,TRBJ2-7
TGTGCCAGCAGCGGGACTAGCGGGGGGGCCAAAAACATTCAGTACTTC,CASSGTSGGAKNIQYF,TRBD2,.,TRBV5-6,TRBJ2-4
TGTGCCAGCAGTTTGATGCGGGAGACCCAGTACTTC,CASSLMRETQYF,.,few,TRBV12-3/TRBV12-4,TRBJ2-5
TGTGCCAGCAGCTTAAGCCCTAGCGGGGGCGCCGAGCAGTACTTC,CASSLSPSGGAEQYF,TRBD2,few,TRBV7-8,TRBJ2-7
TGTGCTATATCCCTGGGGACCCAGTACTTC,CAISLGTQYF,.,.,TRBV7-7,TRBJ2-5
TGTGCCAGCAGTCCCAGGGGGTTAGGGGGAGAGACCCAGTACTTC,CASSPRGLGGETQYF,TRBD1,many,TRBV12-3/TRBV12-4,TRBJ2-5
TGTGCTAGCAGCTTAGCGCCGGGACGGGGTTCCTACAATGAGCAGTTCTTC,CASSLAPGRGSYNEQFF,.,few,TRBV7-7,TRBJ2-1
TGTGCCAGCAGGAGGTGGACTAGCGGGGGGAGTTCCTACGAGCAGTACTTC,CASRRWTSGGSSYEQYF,TRBD2,few,TRBV2,TRBJ2-7
TGTGCCAGCAGCTCAGGGGGCAGAGAAAAACTGTTTTTT,CASSSGGREKLFF,TRBD1,.,TRBV28,TRBJ1-4
TGTGCCAGCAGCATGGGACTTTCGGGCAATGAGCAGTTCTTC,CASSMGLSGNEQFF,.,few,TRBV7-9,TRBJ2-1
TGTGCCAGCGGCCCGTTGAGCGGGGGCCTCAATGAGCAGTTCTTC,CASGPLSGGLNEQFF,TRBD2,few,TRBV7-9,TRBJ2-1
TGCGCCAGCAGCCCTTACAGGGTTTCCGGGGAGCTGTTTTTT,CASSPYRVSGELFF,.,.,TRBV5-1,TRBJ2-2
TGCGCCAGCAGCTCTACGGGACAGGGGGCTAGAGAGACCCAGTACTTC,CASSSTGQGARETQYF,TRBD1,.,TRBV5-1,TRBJ2-5
TGTGCCACCCGTAGAGGAATCAGCACAGATACGCAGTATTTT,CATRRGISTDTQYF,.,.,TRBV12-3/TRBV12-4,TRBJ2-3
TGTGCCAGCGGCACCGGGGACAAACCAAGGTCGGGTGGCTACACCTTC,CASGTGDKPRSGGYTF,.,.,TRBV12-3/TRBV12-4,TRBJ1-2